This T cell receptor (beta chain) came from a study of CD8 T cells in ankylosing spondylitis. MiXCR, run by TCRdb on the 5' RACE reads, gives a single entry per CDR3 protein. The sample includes approximately 250,000 distinct CDR3 sequences, more than 20% of them seen just once. Ten or more counts support this clonotype. V shed 4 bases and J shed 5 bases, with 7 bases lying between them. The CDR3 runs to 12 residues. CDR1 is SGHTA, CDR2 FQGNSA, per germline. The clonotype was recovered from a male donor with ankylosing spondylitis or in good health (not recorded which). The chain couples TRBV7-2 to TRBJ2-3; a weak D match, TRBD2 (5 bases). The sample comprised blood, either unsorted or a sorted T cell fraction (not recorded which). The CDR3 sequence: CASSSGIDTQYF. The CDR3, as DNA: TGTGCCAGCAGCTCGGGGATAGATACGCAGTATTTT. Combining the CDR3 with reference TRBV7-2 and TRBJ2-3 gives the whole variable domain GAGVSQSPSNKVTEKGKDVELRCDPISGHTALYWYRQSLGQGLEFLIYFQGNSAPDKSGLPSDRFSAERTGGSVSTLTIQRTQQEDSAVYLCASSSGIDTQYFGPGTRLTVL.